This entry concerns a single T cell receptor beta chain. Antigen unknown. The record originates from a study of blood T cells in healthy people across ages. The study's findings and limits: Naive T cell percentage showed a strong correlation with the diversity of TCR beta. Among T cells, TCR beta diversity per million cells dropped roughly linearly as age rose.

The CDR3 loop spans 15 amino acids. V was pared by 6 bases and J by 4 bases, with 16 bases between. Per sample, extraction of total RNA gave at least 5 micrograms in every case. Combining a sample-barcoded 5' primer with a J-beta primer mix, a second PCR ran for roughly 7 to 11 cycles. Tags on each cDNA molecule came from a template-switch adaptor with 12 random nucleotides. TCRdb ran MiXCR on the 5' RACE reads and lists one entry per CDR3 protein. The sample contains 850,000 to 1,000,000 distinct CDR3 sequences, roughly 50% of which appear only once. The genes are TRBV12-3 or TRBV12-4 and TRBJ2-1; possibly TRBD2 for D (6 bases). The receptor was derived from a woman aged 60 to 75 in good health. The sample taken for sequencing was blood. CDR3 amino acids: CASSPSSGYYNEQFF. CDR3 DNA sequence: TGTGCCAGCAGCCCCTCCAGCGGGTATTACAATGAGCAGTTCTTC.